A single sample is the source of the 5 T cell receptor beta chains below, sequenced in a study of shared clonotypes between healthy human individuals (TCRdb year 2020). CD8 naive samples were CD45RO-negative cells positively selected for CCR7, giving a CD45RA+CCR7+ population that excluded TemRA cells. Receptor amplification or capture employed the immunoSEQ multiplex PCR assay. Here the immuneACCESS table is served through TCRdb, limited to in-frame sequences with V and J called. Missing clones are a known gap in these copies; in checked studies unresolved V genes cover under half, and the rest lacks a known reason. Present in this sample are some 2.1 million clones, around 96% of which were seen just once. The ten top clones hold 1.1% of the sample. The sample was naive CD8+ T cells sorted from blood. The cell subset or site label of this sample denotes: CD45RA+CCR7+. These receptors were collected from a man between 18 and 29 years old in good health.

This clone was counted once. The CDR3 is CASSIARGSNQPQHF. The CDR3 nucleotides read TGTGCCAGTAGTATAGCCAGGGGTAGCAATCAGCCCCAGCATTTT. V gene TRBV19 combines with J gene TRBJ1-5, with a tentative D call TRBD1 (6 bases). V dropped 1 base and J dropped 0 bases, with 7 bases sitting between them. The V gene's germline CDR1 is LNHDA and CDR2 SQIVND (reference sequence). CDR3 length: 15 residues.

This CDR3 is CASSGTSGGSTDTQYF. CDR3 bases: TGCGCCAGCAGCGGTACTAGCGGGGGTTCCACAGATACGCAGTATTTT. The chain joins TRBV5-1 to TRBJ2-3, with 11 bases lining up with TRBD2. The J segment lost 2 bases and the V segment lost 4 bases, leaving 6 bases of the junction unmatched. The germline V gene has CDR1 SGHRS and CDR2 YFSETQ. The CDR3 is made up of 16 amino acids.

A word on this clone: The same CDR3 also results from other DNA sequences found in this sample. The CDR3 protein is CASSLEGIEAFF. The DNA of the CDR3 is TGCGCCAGCAGCTTGGAAGGGATTGAAGCTTTCTTT. The gene calls are TRBV5-1 and TRBJ1-1, with no clear D. CDR1 is SGHRS and CDR2 is YFSETQ in the germline V gene. CDR3 length: 12 amino acids. Trimming left V 0 bases short and J 7 bases short, with 7 bases between.

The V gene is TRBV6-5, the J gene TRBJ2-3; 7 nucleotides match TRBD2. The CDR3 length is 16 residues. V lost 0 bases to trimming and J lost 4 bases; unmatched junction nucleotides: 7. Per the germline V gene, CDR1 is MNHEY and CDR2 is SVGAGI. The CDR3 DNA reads TGTGCCAGCAGTTACTCATGGGGGGGTGAGTCAGATACGCAGTATTTT. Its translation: CASSYSWGGESDTQYF.

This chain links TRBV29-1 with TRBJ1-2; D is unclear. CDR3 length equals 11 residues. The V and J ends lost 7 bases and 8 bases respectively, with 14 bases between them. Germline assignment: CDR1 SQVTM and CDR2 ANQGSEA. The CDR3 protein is CSAPLEWGYTF. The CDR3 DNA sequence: TGCAGCGCCCCTCTGGAGTGGGGCTACACCTTC.